These 23 T cell receptor beta chains were all obtained from the same sample, sequenced in a study of identical twins. TCRdb reanalysed the 5' RACE reads using MiXCR and keeps one entry per CDR3 protein. The top ten hold about 12% of the sample, which has more than 600,000 distinct CDR3 sequences, 15% to 20% seen once. The same data also contributed to another study, on T cells expressing NK-cell markers.

Sequencing input: PBMCs. The source is a woman aged 18-29 years in good health.

This chain links TRBV20-1 with TRBJ2-5; possibly TRBD1 for D (6 bases). From germline, CDR1 is DFQATT and CDR2 SNEGSKA (reference sequence). This CDR3 has 13 amino acids. Trimming removed 2 bases from V and 5 bases from J, with 12 bases in between. For the CDR3, the DNA is TGCAGTGCTAGATGGGGGCCCGGGGAGACCCAGTACTTC. This codes for CSARWGPGETQYF.

The chain has TRBV7-9 and TRBJ2-3, with a possible D match to TRBD2 (5 bases). V was pared by 8 bases and J by 1 base, with 13 bases between. The CDR3 covers 14 residues. Per the germline V gene, CDR1 is SEHNR and CDR2 is FQNEAQ (reference sequence). Here the CDR3 reads CASQKQAGTDTQYF. The CDR3 DNA sequence: TGTGCCAGCCAAAAACAAGCGGGCACAGATACGCAGTATTTT. The variable domain in full, with the rest retrieved from reference TRBV7-9 and TRBJ2-3, is DTGVSQNPRHKITKRGQNVTFRCDPISEHNRLYWYRQTLGQGPEFLTYFQNEAQLEKSRLLSDRFSAERPKGSFSTLEIQRTEQGDSAMYLCASQKQAGTDTQYFGPGTRLTVL.

In DNA form, the CDR3 reads TGTGCCAGCGGATTTGCCGGGGGTTCCGGGTACGAGCAGTACTTC. Translating it yields CASGFAGGSGYEQYF. V and J are TRBV12-3 or TRBV12-4 and TRBJ2-7; perhaps TRBD2 as D (6 bases). The CDR3 sequence is 15 residues long. V lost 8 bases and J 4 bases, leaving 21 bases between the germline ends.

This clonotype was observed a handful of times. The CDR3 DNA sequence: TGTGCCAGCAGCTTATGGACAGGGAGGGTGAACCAGCCCCAGCATTTT. It yields the protein CASSLWTGRVNQPQHF. The chain links TRBV7-9 to TRBJ1-5; TRBD1 aligns across 8 bases. This CDR3 spans 16 amino acids. Per germline, CDR1 SEHNR and CDR2 FQNEAQ (reference sequence). Trimming took 2 bases from V and 7 from J; bases not matched to a gene: 10.

V usage is TRBV7-9 and J usage is TRBJ2-7, with 14 bases that match TRBD2. The J segment lost 3 bases and the V segment lost 7 bases, leaving 5 bases of the junction unmatched. The CDR3 has 15 amino acids. Germline V lookup: CDR1 SEHNR, CDR2 FQNEAQ (reference sequence). In DNA form, the CDR3 reads TGTGCCAGCATCCTGGGACTAGCGGGAGTCTACGAGCAGTACTTC. This encodes CASILGLAGVYEQYF.

This chain joins TRBV7-2 and TRBJ1-1; D not certain. Germline V CDR1 and CDR2: SGHTA, FQGNSA. The V end lost 1 base, the J end lost 4 bases, and 16 bases lay between the germline ends. The CDR3 runs to 16 residues. CDR3 coding DNA: TGTGCCAGCAGCTTAGATGTTAGGATATCGGGCACTGAAGCTTTCTTT. Amino acids: CASSLDVRISGTEAFF.

The chain combines TRBV5-1 with TRBJ2-5; no clear D gene. The germline V gene encodes CDR1 SGHRS and CDR2 YFSETQ. Deletions cut 4 bases from V and 4 bases from J, with 17 bases between. This CDR3 is built from 15 residues. The CDR3 is CASSVGPLSAETQYF. DNA for the CDR3: TGCGCCAGCAGCGTCGGGCCCCTGTCTGCAGAGACCCAGTACTTC.

V usage is TRBV20-1 and J usage is TRBJ1-5; D is unresolved. The CDR3 spans 12 residues. Germline V gene sequence: CDR1 DFQATT, CDR2 SNEGSKA (reference sequence). The V end was cut by 2 bases, the J end by 2 bases, with 4 bases between. CDR3 amino acids: CSARYGNQPQHF. CDR3 coding DNA: TGCAGTGCTAGATATGGCAATCAGCCCCAGCATTTT.

This clonotype showed up many times. The J gene is TRBJ2-7, the V gene TRBV14; 9 positions match TRBD1. This CDR3 comprises 14 residues. V lost 5 bases, J lost 6 bases, and 8 bases stayed unmatched. Germline V gene lookup returns CDR1 SGHDN and CDR2 FVKESK. Here the CDR3 reads CASSFGTGILEQYF. The DNA for the CDR3 is TGTGCCAGCAGCTTTGGGACAGGGATCCTCGAGCAGTACTTC.

V gene TRBV20-1 combines with J gene TRBJ2-7, with 10 bases lining up with TRBD2. Germline trimming cut 2 bases from V and 3 bases from J; bases unmatched to any gene: 4. This CDR3 has 14 amino acids. CDR1 is DFQATT and CDR2 is SNEGSKA in the germline V gene (reference sequence). CDR3 loop: CSARSGGALYEQYF. CDR3 DNA: TGCAGTGCTAGAAGCGGGGGGGCTCTCTACGAGCAGTACTTC.

The chain recombines TRBV12-3 or TRBV12-4 with TRBJ2-3, with TRBD2 matching 10 bases. Trimming at V came to 6 bases and at J to 2 bases, leaving 5 bases not matched to a gene. This CDR3 is 15 amino acids long. The CDR3 loop reads CASSQLAGYTDTQYF. CDR3 nucleotides: TGTGCCAGCAGCCAACTAGCGGGGTACACAGATACGCAGTATTTT.

This clonotype was seen only a few times. The chain joins TRBV5-1 to TRBJ1-5, with 8 bases matching TRBD1. Germline assignment: CDR1 SGHRS and CDR2 YFSETQ. The CDR3 is 15 residues long. The V segment lost 1 base and the J segment 3 bases; nucleotides outside the gene matches: 3. The DNA of the CDR3 is TGCGCCAGCAGCTTGACAGGGGGGATCAATCAGCCCCAGCATTTT. Residues: CASSLTGGINQPQHF. The full variable domain, rest sourced from reference TRBV5-1 and TRBJ1-5, is KAGVTQTPRYLIKTRGQQVTLSCSPISGHRSVSWYQQTPGQGLQFLFEYFSETQRNKGNFPGRFSGRQFSNSRSEMNVSTLELGDSALYLCASSLTGGINQPQHFGDGTRLSIL.

This clonotype was seen more than once but under ten times. The V and J genes are TRBV11-3 and TRBJ2-7; maybe TRBD2 (5 bases). Trimming left V 5 bases short and J 2 bases short, with 10 bases between. Germline lookup yields CDR1 SGHNT and CDR2 YENEEA. The CDR3 runs to 13 residues. In nucleotides, the CDR3 is TGTGCCAGCAGCCAAGCGGCTACCTACGAGCAGTACTTC. Its translation is CASSQAATYEQYF.

This clonotype was seen only a few times. V gene TRBV12-3 or TRBV12-4 combines with J gene TRBJ1-5, with TRBD1 as a possible D gene (5 bases). The CDR3 runs to 12 residues. V was pared by 10 bases and J by 4 bases, with 11 bases between. CDR3 loop: CATQGPNQPQHF. CDR3 DNA: TGTGCCACCCAGGGACCGAATCAGCCCCAGCATTTT.

This clonotype was seen only a few times. This sequence joins TRBV7-2 and TRBJ2-3; possible D gene TRBD1, 5 bases. The germline V gene has CDR1 SGHTA and CDR2 FQGNSA. V was cut by 4 bases and J by 6 bases, with 14 bases left in between. CDR3 length: 14 amino acids. This CDR3 reads CASSSVPQGDTQYF. CDR3 DNA sequence: TGTGCCAGCAGCTCAGTCCCTCAGGGTGATACGCAGTATTTT.

The chain carries TRBV7-6 and TRBJ2-3, with 8 nucleotides matching TRBD2. The J segment lost 4 bases and the V segment lost 3 bases, leaving 6 bases of the junction unmatched. The CDR3 is 15 amino acids. Germline CDR1 SGHVS, CDR2 FNYEAQ. CDR3 sequence reads: CASSFSGNYPDTQYF. The CDR3 coding sequence is TGTGCCAGCAGCTTTAGCGGGAACTACCCAGATACGCAGTATTTT.

This clonotype showed up just a few times. The chain recombines TRBV9 with TRBJ1-1, with D perhaps matching TRBD1 (5 bases). Germline CDR1 is SGDLS and CDR2 is YYNGEE. Trimming left V 3 bases short and J 4 bases short, with 13 bases between. The CDR3 has 14 amino acids. CDR3 residues: CASSERGWSTEAFF. In DNA form, the CDR3 reads TGTGCCAGCAGCGAAAGGGGTTGGAGCACTGAAGCTTTCTTT.

The chain employs TRBV5-1 and TRBJ2-1; a weak D match, TRBD2 (5 bases). Germline V CDR1 and CDR2: SGHRS, YFSETQ. This CDR3 has 13 amino acids. V lost 2 bases to trimming and J lost 9 bases, with 12 bases between them. The CDR3 DNA reads TGCGCCAGCAGCTTCGGACGGAGCGGTGAGCAGTTCTTC. It is translated as CASSFGRSGEQFF.

The chain is built from TRBV13 and TRBJ2-7; 8 bases line up with TRBD1. Germline CDR1 PRHDT, CDR2 FYEKMQ (reference sequence). CDR3 length equals 13 residues. The V and J ends lost 4 bases and 5 bases, in that order; junction bases with no gene match: 4. The CDR3 loop reads CASSSPDRDEQYF. The CDR3 nucleotides read TGTGCCAGCAGCTCACCGGACAGGGACGAGCAGTACTTC.

The chain employs TRBV7-9 and TRBJ1-1, with a weak D call TRBD1 (5 bases). Germline assignment: CDR1 SEHNR and CDR2 FQNEAQ (reference sequence). V lost 4 bases and J lost 12, with 12 bases in between. The CDR3 contains 11 residues. In DNA form, the CDR3 reads TGTGCCAGCAGCTCACGGGACCCCACTTTCTTT. This codes for CASSSRDPTFF.

The table lists this clonotype with a few counts. This chain uses TRBV5-1 with TRBJ2-7, with 14 bases identical to TRBD2. CDR1 and CDR2 (germline): SGHRS, YFSETQ. V was clipped by 2 bases and J by 6 bases; unmatched bases: 7. The CDR3 extends over 16 amino acids. CDR3 nucleotide sequence: TGCGCCAGCAGCTTTGGGACTAGCGGGGGATTCTTCGAGCAGTACTTC. Amino acids: CASSFGTSGGFFEQYF.

The V gene is TRBV10-1, the J gene TRBJ2-1, with D possibly being TRBD2 (6 bases). Germline CDR1 reads WNHNN; CDR2 reads SYGVQD (reference sequence). This CDR3 is built from 14 residues. V was pared by 4 bases and J by 10 bases, with 17 bases between. The CDR3 loop is CASSGPSFGGEQFF. The CDR3 coding sequence is TGCGCCAGCAGTGGACCCTCCTTTGGGGGGGAGCAGTTCTTC.

This clonotype has a handful of counts. This chain connects TRBV6-5 to TRBJ2-1; TRBD2 is a possible D gene (6 bases). This CDR3 has 15 amino acids. V shed 0 bases and J shed 2 bases, with 8 bases lying between them. Germline V gene sequence: CDR1 MNHEY, CDR2 SVGAGI. The CDR3 nucleotides are TGTGCCAGCAGTTACTCGACGGGAGCCTACAATGAGCAGTTCTTC. The encoded protein is CASSYSTGAYNEQFF.